The 22 T cell receptor beta chains in this list originate from one sample, sequenced in a study of PD-L1 blockade in urothelial cancer. Assay: immunoSEQ multiplex PCR; the TCRdb copy retains only in-frame clones and omits some. Of some 52,000 clones listed, about 87% are singletons. Sequencing used PBMCs, obtained around atezolizumab (anti-PD-L1) treatment. The receptors shown here come from a man in his forties with urothelial cancer.

The chain recombines TRBV6-1 with TRBJ2-7; the D gene is possibly TRBD2 (6 bases). The germline V gene has CDR1 MNHNS and CDR2 SASEGT. V was cut by 6 bases and J by 0 bases, with 15 bases left in between. The CDR3 has 15 amino acids. The CDR3 region has the DNA TGTGCCAGCAGAAAAGAGGTCGGGAGCTCCTACGAGCAGTACTTC. It translates to CASRKEVGSSYEQYF.

The J gene is TRBJ1-1, the V gene TRBV7-2, with D possibly TRBD1 on 5 matching bases. The CDR3 totals 15 residues. The V end was cut by 5 bases, the J end by 0 bases, with 13 bases between. Germline V gene lookup returns CDR1 SGHTA and CDR2 FQGNSA. The CDR3 reads CASSPERGVNTEAFF. DNA for the CDR3: TGTGCCAGCAGCCCAGAACGGGGGGTGAACACTGAAGCTTTCTTT.

This rearrangement joins TRBV2 to TRBJ1-1; no reliable D call. This CDR3 comprises 14 residues. Trimming left V 4 bases short and J 1 base short, with 10 bases between. The V gene's germline CDR1 is SNHLY and CDR2 FYNNEI. The CDR3 region has the DNA TGTGCCAGCAGTGGGGTCTACAGGAACACTGAAGCTTTCTTT. This translates into CASSGVYRNTEAFF.

The J gene is TRBJ2-2, the V gene TRBV7-3; 8 nucleotides agree with TRBD1. Germline values: CDR1 SGHTA, CDR2 FQGTGA. The CDR3 sequence is 14 residues long. The V segment lost 2 bases and the J segment 4 bases; nucleotides outside the gene matches: 0. CDR3 in amino acids: CASSLQGATGELFF. Written as DNA, the CDR3 is TGTGCCAGCAGCTTACAGGGGGCCACCGGGGAGCTGTTTTTT.

The genes are TRBV4-2 and TRBJ1-5, with 7 bases aligning to TRBD1. Germline CDR1 reads LGHNA; CDR2 reads YNFKEQ. V was clipped by 0 bases and J by 0 bases; unmatched bases: 8. The CDR3 runs to 18 residues. The CDR3 DNA is TGTGCCAGCAGCCAAGAAGGAGGGGCAGGGGGTAGCAATCAGCCCCAGCATTTT. Its protein product is CASSQEGGAGGSNQPQHF.

The gene calls are TRBV6-5 and TRBJ2-1; no clear D gene. V lost 0 bases and J 0 bases, leaving 9 bases between the germline ends. The CDR3 contains 16 residues. Per the germline V gene, CDR1 is MNHEY and CDR2 is SVGAGI. CDR3 DNA: TGTGCCAGCAGTTACTCGAGTAGTTTCTCCTACAATGAGCAGTTCTTC. Encoded protein: CASSYSSSFSYNEQFF.

V gene TRBV7-3 combines with J gene TRBJ2-2, with TRBD2 matching over 8 bases. Germline V CDR1 and CDR2: SGHTA, FQGTGA. The CDR3 has 17 residues. J was trimmed by 4 bases and V by 5 bases; bases with no gene match: 12. CDR3 nucleotides: TGTGCCAGCAGCCCTCGGGGACCAGCGGGAGTCACCGGGGAGCTGTTTTTT. Protein product: CASSPRGPAGVTGELFF.

The gene calls are TRBV28 and TRBJ2-5; tentative D call: TRBD1 (6 bases). Germline V gene data show CDR1 as MDHEN and CDR2 as SYDVKM. The CDR3 length is 15 residues. Trimming removed 5 bases from V and 2 bases from J, with 15 bases in between. The CDR3 is CASSPQGLHQETQYF. CDR3 coding DNA: TGTGCCAGCAGTCCACAGGGTTTGCATCAAGAGACCCAGTACTTC.

This clone was observed a single time. DNA of the CDR3: TGTGCCAGCTCACCACAGAATAGCGGGAGTGATGAGCAGTTCTTC. Translation: CASSPQNSGSDEQFF. V is TRBV18 and J is TRBJ2-1, with 9 bases that match TRBD2. Unmatched junction bases numbered 6, after V lost 1 base and J lost 8 bases. This CDR3 is built from 15 residues. Germline V gene lookup returns CDR1 KGHSH and CDR2 LQKENI. Combining the CDR3 with reference TRBV18 and TRBJ2-1 gives the whole variable domain NAGVMQNPRHLVRRRGQEARLRCSPMKGHSHVYWYRQLPEEGLKFMVYLQKENIIDESGMPKERFSAEFPKEGPSILRIQQVVRGDSAAYFCASSPQNSGSDEQFFGPGTRLTVL.

V is TRBV7-6 and J is TRBJ2-5, with 7 bases that match TRBD2. Trimming removed 3 bases from V and 5 bases from J; junction bases left unmatched: 12. CDR1 is SGHVS, CDR2 FNYEAQ, per germline. The CDR3 covers 16 residues. The CDR3 region is CASSFPAGRGSETQYF. DNA for the CDR3: TGTGCCAGCAGCTTCCCAGCTGGGAGGGGCAGCGAGACCCAGTACTTC.

V gene TRBV7-8 combines with J gene TRBJ2-7; D is possibly TRBD1 (6 bases). The CDR3 consists of 16 residues. V was pared by 3 bases and J by 4 bases, with 19 bases between. Germline V gives CDR1 SGHVS, CDR2 FQNEAQ. The CDR3 is CASSLAGVGAGYEQYF. In DNA, the CDR3 is TGTGCCAGCAGCTTGGCCGGGGTGGGGGCTGGGTACGAGCAGTACTTC.

This chain uses TRBV19 with TRBJ2-1; the match to TRBD1 covers 8 bases. Germline-derived CDR1 and CDR2 are LNHDA and SQIVND (reference sequence). The CDR3 runs to 16 residues. The trim removed 6 bases at V and 4 bases at J, leaving 11 bases unmatched. CDR3 sequence: CASRLTGTGLYNEQFF. CDR3 coding DNA: TGTGCCAGTAGACTGACCGGGACAGGCCTTTACAATGAGCAGTTCTTC.

The chain uses TRBV28 and TRBJ1-6; D perhaps matches TRBD1 (6 bases). The CDR3 runs to 15 residues. The V end was cut by 7 bases, the J end by 7 bases, with 17 bases between. Germline CDR1 reads MDHEN; CDR2 reads SYDVKM. For the CDR3, the DNA is TGTGCCAGCAATCCGGGAAGGCAGGGGAATTCACCCCTCCACTTT. It translates to CASNPGRQGNSPLHF.

CDR3 DNA sequence: TGTGCCAGCAAGGCGGTCGGAGGGGCCCCAGATACGCAGTATTTT. It is translated as CASKAVGGAPDTQYF. This chain joins TRBV6-1 and TRBJ2-3, with D possibly being TRBD2 (6 bases). The CDR3 sequence is 15 residues long. Germline V lookup: CDR1 MNHNS, CDR2 SASEGT. V lost 7 bases to trimming and J lost 4 bases, with 18 bases between them.

The gene calls are TRBV6-5 and TRBJ2-7, with TRBD1 matching over 8 bases. Germline V gives CDR1 MNHEY, CDR2 SVGAGI. The CDR3 contains 15 residues. J lost 2 bases, V lost 8 bases, and 11 bases had no gene match. The CDR3 is CASGISGTGTYEQYF. The CDR3 nucleotides read TGTGCCAGCGGGATCTCCGGGACAGGCACCTACGAGCAGTACTTC.

The chain uses TRBV7-6 and TRBJ1-1; D may be TRBD1 (6 bases). The germline gives CDR1 SGHVS, CDR2 FNYEAQ. CDR3 length: 17 amino acids. With 1 base removed from V and 5 bases from J, the gap between germline ends came to 20 bases. CDR3 sequence reads: CASSLEPTGPWGTEAFF. CDR3 nucleotides: TGTGCCAGCAGCTTAGAACCGACAGGACCTTGGGGGACTGAAGCTTTCTTT.

The rearrangement links TRBV5-1 to TRBJ2-1, with 16 bases that match TRBD2. The germline V gene has CDR1 SGHRS and CDR2 YFSETQ. CDR3 size: 18 residues. The trim removed 5 bases at V and 9 bases at J, leaving 14 bases unmatched. The CDR3 coding sequence is TGCGCCAGCAGGGCCCGGGGACTAGCGGGAGGGGGGGTCGGTGAGCAGTTCTTC. Encoded protein: CASRARGLAGGGVGEQFF.

The chain links TRBV9 to TRBJ1-5; TRBD1 might be the D (5 bases). Trimming pared 0 bases from V and 2 bases from J, leaving 12 bases between. There are 16 residues in the CDR3. Per germline, CDR1 SGDLS and CDR2 YYNGEE. CDR3 DNA: TGTGCCAGCAGCGTAGGACTCCAAGGGGGCAATCAGCCCCAGCATTTT. It yields the protein CASSVGLQGGNQPQHF.

The chain joins TRBV27 to TRBJ2-7, with TRBD2 matching 8 bases. CDR1 is MNHEY and CDR2 is SMNVEV in the germline V gene (reference sequence). Losses at the gene ends were 4 bases for V and 3 bases for J; bases not matched to a gene: 8. CDR3 length equals 15 residues. CDR3 sequence: CASSSRGGDIYEQYF. The CDR3 DNA is TGTGCCAGCAGTTCCCGGGGGGGGGATATCTACGAGCAGTACTTC.

This chain connects TRBV18 to TRBJ2-1; 14 bases are a match to TRBD2. Trimming took 3 bases from V and 0 from J; bases not matched to a gene: 10. This CDR3 spans 20 amino acids. CDR1 is KGHSH and CDR2 is LQKENI in the germline V gene. The CDR3 DNA reads TGTGCCAGCTCACCTCCAGGACTAGCGGGAGGTTTAAGCTCCTACAATGAGCAGTTCTTC. Residues: CASSPPGLAGGLSSYNEQFF.

The chain joins TRBV9 to TRBJ2-1, with 12 bases lining up with TRBD2. Looked up from germline, CDR1 is SGDLS and CDR2 is YYNGEE. The CDR3 runs 15 residues. Germline trimming cut 0 bases from V and 10 bases from J; bases unmatched to any gene: 5. The CDR3 here is CASSVGGTSGSEQFF. For the CDR3, the DNA is TGTGCCAGCAGCGTAGGAGGGACTAGCGGGTCCGAGCAGTTCTTC.

CDR3 nucleotides: TGTGCCAGCAGCCACCTAGGAGCGGGGGGTAATGAGCAGTTCTTC. It is translated as CASSHLGAGGNEQFF. V usage is TRBV7-9 and J usage is TRBJ2-1, with 9 bases aligning to TRBD2. J lost 7 bases, V lost 5 bases, and 9 bases had no gene match. Per germline, CDR1 SEHNR and CDR2 FQNEAQ (reference sequence). The CDR3 totals 15 residues.